This T cell receptor beta chain was captured in a study of a mutant IDH1 vaccine in newly diagnosed glioma. The overall study: Vaccination started 4-6 weeks after radiotherapy alone, or with temozolomide cycles.

Remarks on this clone: Its antigen is unknown.

Regarding time point: week 5, during vaccination. Topical imiquimod was applied with each vaccine dose, which held 300 ug of mutant IDH1 20-mer peptide. Data came from immunoSEQ multiplex PCR; TCRdb stores just in-frame clones and leaves some out. The sample holds nearly 35,000 clones, approximately 80% seen once. V dropped 4 bases and J dropped 7 bases, with 14 bases sitting between them. Germline lookup yields CDR1 MNHNS and CDR2 SASEGT. This CDR3 spans 13 amino acids. Sample: PBMCs, taken from a glioma patient whose treatment included an IDH1 peptide vaccine. This rearrangement joins TRBV6-1 to TRBJ2-7; D is unclear. The clonotype was recovered from a man aged 25 to 45 with glioma. The CDR3 DNA reads as TGTGCCAGCAGTGTAGGTTCCTTTAGGGAGCAGTACTTC. Its translation: CASSVGSFREQYF.